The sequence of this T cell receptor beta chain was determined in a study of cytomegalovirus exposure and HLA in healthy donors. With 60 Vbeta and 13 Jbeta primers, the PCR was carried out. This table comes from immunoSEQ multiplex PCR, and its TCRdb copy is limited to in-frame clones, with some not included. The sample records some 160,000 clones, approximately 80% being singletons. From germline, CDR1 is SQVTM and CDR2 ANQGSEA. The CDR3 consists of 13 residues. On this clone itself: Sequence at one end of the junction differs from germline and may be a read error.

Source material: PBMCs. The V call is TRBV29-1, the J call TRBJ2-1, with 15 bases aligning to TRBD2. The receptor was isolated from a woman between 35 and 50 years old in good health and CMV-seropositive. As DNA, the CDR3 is TGTGGCGGGGGGACTAGCGGGAGGAATGAGCAGTTCTTC. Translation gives CGGGTSGRNEQFF.